The clone carrying this T cell receptor beta chain was seen only once. The target antigen is unknown. The PCR contained 60 Vbeta and 13 Jbeta primers. Profiled with immunoSEQ multiplex PCR; TCRdb holds only in-frame clones, not every one. The table shows more than 85,000 clones, with approximately 80% occurring only once. These data originate in a study of cytomegalovirus exposure and HLA in healthy donors. In the study overall: Of the donors genotyped, several hundred in all, 75% to 85% fell in the Caucasian-associated ancestry cluster. Overall study findings and caveats: Analysis was carried out at a later point, and it linked a missense DCLRE1C variant to TCR beta V- and J-gene trimming.

V lost 0 bases to trimming and J lost 4 bases, with 7 bases between them. The CDR3 has 13 residues. Per germline, CDR1 MGHRA and CDR2 YSYEKL. The genes are TRBV4-1 and TRBJ2-7; D is undetermined. The sample consisted of PBMCs. This clonotype was obtained from a male donor in good health and CMV-seropositive. CDR3 coding DNA: TGCGCCAGCAGCCAAGAGTTTCTGTACGAGCAGTACTTC. It yields the protein CASSQEFLYEQYF.